This T cell receptor beta chain stems from a study of cytomegalovirus exposure and HLA in healthy donors. Study-wide points: Most TCR sequences were rare, but some public TCRs occurred in many donors. In vitro data verified a few CMV-associated chains as specific for CMV antigens.

Here immunoSEQ multiplex PCR was the method, and the copy in TCRdb shows in-frame clones only, minus some. Among some 80,000 clones listed, 90% to 95% were seen once. Trimming at V came to 8 bases and at J to 5 bases, leaving 3 bases not matched to a gene. CDR3 length: 12 residues. Germline V CDR1 and CDR2: LGHNA, YSLEER. Comments on this clone: The antigen remains undetermined.

This receptor was taken from a woman aged 18-30 years in good health and CMV-seronegative. Sequences were obtained from PBMCs. The chain combines TRBV4-3 with TRBJ1-2, with 9 bases aligning to TRBD1. The DNA for the CDR3 is TGCGCCAGCGGAGGGACAGGGTATGGCTACACCTTC. Translating it yields CASGGTGYGYTF.